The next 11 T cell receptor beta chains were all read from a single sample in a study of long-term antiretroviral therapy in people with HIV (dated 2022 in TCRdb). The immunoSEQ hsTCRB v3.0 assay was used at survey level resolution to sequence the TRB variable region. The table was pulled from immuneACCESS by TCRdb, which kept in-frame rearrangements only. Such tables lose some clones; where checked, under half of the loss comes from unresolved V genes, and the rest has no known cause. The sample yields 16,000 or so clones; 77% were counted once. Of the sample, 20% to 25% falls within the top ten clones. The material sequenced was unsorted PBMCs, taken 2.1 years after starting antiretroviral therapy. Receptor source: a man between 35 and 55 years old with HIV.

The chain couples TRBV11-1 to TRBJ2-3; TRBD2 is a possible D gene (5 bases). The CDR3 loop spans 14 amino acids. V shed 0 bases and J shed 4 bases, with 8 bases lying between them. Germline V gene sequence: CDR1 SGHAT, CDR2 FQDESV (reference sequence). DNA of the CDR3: TGTGCCAGCAGCTTAGCCGACGGGGCAGATACGCAGTATTTT. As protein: CASSLADGADTQYF.

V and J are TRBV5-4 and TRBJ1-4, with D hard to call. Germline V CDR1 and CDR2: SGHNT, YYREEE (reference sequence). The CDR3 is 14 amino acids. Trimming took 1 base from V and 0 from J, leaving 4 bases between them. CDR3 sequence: CASSLTPTNEKLFF. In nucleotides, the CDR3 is TGTGCCAGCAGCTTGACACCAACTAATGAAAAACTGTTTTTT. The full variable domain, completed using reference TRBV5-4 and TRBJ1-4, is ETGVTQSPTHLIKTRGQQVTLRCSSQSGHNTVSWYQQALGQGPQFIFQYYREEENGRGNFPPRFSGLQFPNYSSELNVNALELDDSALYLCASSLTPTNEKLFFGSGTQLSVL.

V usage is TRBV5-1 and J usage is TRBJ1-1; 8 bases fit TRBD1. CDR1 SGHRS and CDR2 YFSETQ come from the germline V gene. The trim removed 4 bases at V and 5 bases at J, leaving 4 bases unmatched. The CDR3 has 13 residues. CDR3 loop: CASSEDRETEAFF. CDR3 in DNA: TGCGCCAGCAGCGAGGACAGGGAGACTGAAGCTTTCTTT.

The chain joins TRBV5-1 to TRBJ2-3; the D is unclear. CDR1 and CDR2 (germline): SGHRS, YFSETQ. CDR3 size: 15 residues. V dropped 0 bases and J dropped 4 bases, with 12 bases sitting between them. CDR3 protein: CASSLASVISDTQYF. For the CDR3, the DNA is TGCGCCAGCAGCTTGGCCTCGGTTATATCAGATACGCAGTATTTT.

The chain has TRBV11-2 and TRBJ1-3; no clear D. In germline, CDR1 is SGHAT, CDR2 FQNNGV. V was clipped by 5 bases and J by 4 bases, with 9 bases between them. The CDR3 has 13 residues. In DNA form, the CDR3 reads TGTGCCAGCAGCCCCGGGCCCGGAAACACCATATATTTT. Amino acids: CASSPGPGNTIYF.

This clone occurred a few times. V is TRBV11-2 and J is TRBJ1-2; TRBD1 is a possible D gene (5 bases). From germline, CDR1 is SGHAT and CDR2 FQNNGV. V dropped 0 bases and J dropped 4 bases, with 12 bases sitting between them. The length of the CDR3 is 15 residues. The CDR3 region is CASSLELGQGYGYTF. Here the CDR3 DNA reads TGTGCCAGCAGCTTAGAGCTGGGGCAGGGCTATGGCTACACCTTC.

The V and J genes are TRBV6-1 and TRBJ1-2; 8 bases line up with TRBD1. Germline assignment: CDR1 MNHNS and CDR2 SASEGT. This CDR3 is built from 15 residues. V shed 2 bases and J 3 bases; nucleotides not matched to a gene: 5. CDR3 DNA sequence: TGTGCCAGCAGTGAAACTTCAGGGGGCTACTATGGCTACACCTTC. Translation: CASSETSGGYYGYTF.

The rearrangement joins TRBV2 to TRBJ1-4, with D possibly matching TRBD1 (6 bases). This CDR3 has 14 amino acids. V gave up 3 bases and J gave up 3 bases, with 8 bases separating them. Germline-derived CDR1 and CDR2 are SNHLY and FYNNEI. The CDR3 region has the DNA TGTGCCAGCAGTGACGAGGGGGCTAATGAAAAACTGTTTTTT. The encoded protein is CASSDEGANEKLFF.

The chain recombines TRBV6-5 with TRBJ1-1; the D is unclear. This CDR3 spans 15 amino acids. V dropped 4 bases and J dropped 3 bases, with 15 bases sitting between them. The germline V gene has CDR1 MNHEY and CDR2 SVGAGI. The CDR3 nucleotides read TGTGCCAGCAGTTGGGTAATGGGATCGGACACTGAAGCTTTCTTT. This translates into CASSWVMGSDTEAFF.

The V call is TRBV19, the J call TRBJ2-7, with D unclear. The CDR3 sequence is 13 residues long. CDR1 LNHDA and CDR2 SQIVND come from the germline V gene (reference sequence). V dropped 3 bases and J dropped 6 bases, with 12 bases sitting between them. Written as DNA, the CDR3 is TGTGCCAGTAGTATTGACCCAACGGGCGAGCAGTACTTC. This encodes CASSIDPTGEQYF.

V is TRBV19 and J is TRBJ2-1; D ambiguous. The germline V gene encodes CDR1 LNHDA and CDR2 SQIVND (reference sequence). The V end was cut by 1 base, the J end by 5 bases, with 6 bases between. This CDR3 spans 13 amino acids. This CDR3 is CASSIAENNEQFF. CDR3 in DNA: TGTGCCAGTAGTATAGCTGAAAACAATGAGCAGTTCTTC.